This T cell receptor (beta chain) derives from a study of cytomegalovirus exposure and HLA in healthy donors. Findings of the study overall: Among TCR beta chains of equal frequency, HLA-associated ones were more clonally expanded in a later analysis.

As concerns this clone: Its specificity is not known.

60 Vbeta and 13 Jbeta primers were used in PCR. Only in-frame clones appear in the TCRdb table, and some are missing; sequencing was by immunoSEQ multiplex PCR. The sample yields 70,000 to 95,000 clones, more than 70% seen once. This CDR3 spans 14 amino acids. Trimming removed 3 bases from V and 1 base from J, with 10 bases in between. Germline-derived CDR1 and CDR2 are SGHRS and YFSETQ. This sequence was found in a man between 18 and 29 years old in good health and CMV-seronegative. The chain recombines TRBV5-1 with TRBJ1-1; a weak D match, TRBD1 (6 bases). Sequencing input: PBMCs. The chain's CDR3 is CASSSLTGNTEAFF. The CDR3 DNA reads TGCGCCAGCAGCTCGTTGACAGGGAACACTGAAGCTTTCTTT.